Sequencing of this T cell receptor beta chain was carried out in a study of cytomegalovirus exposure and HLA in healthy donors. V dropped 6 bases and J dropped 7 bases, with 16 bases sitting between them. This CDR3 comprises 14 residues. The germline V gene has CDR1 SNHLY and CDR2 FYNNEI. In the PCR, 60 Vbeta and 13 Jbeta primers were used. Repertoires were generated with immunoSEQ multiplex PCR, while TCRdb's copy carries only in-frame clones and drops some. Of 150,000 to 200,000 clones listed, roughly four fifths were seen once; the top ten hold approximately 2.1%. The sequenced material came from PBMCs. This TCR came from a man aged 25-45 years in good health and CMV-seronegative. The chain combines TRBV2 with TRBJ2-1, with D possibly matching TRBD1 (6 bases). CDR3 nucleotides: TGTGCCAGCAGGAGGACAGCTTCAGGGAATGAGCAGTTCTTC. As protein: CASRRTASGNEQFF.